The T cell receptor (beta chain) under discussion was sequenced for a study of control samples from healthy donors and cancer patients. Germline CDR1 MNHEY, CDR2 SVGEGT. The CDR3 length is 15 residues. The V gene end was trimmed by 5 bases and the J gene end by 3 bases; junction bases not matched to a gene: 6. In this sample, this clone turned up once. Generated by immunoSEQ multiplex PCR, the TCRdb table keeps only in-frame clones and is missing some. The sample has some 150,000 clones, under 95% seen once. This chain connects TRBV6-2 or TRBV6-3 to TRBJ2-7; 11 bases match TRBD2. The receptor was derived from a middle-aged man in good health. The sequencing input was blood. CDR3 residues: CASSHPGTSGYEQYF. CDR3 coding DNA: TGTGCCAGCAGTCACCCCGGGACTAGCGGCTACGAGCAGTACTTC.